This T cell receptor beta chain came from a study of cytomegalovirus exposure and HLA in healthy donors. Every donor was a healthy person donating bone marrow. Study-level points and caveats: Common viral pathogens (according to a later analysis) appeared linked to several of the most significant clusters.

In the PCR, 60 Vbeta and 13 Jbeta primers were used. Here immunoSEQ multiplex PCR was the method, and the copy in TCRdb shows in-frame clones only, minus some. The sample includes roughly 200,000 clones, about four fifths seen only once; the top ten take less than 2%. This clone has a handful of counts. Its antigen is as yet unknown. This CDR3 has 14 amino acids. CDR1 is MNHEY and CDR2 is SVGAGI in the germline V gene. The V gene lost 4 bases and the J gene lost 4 bases, with 12 bases spanning the gap. This sequence was found in a woman aged 18-29 years in good health and CMV-seronegative. The chain couples TRBV6-5 to TRBJ2-3, with TRBD2 as a possible D gene (6 bases). The specimen sequenced was PBMCs. CDR3 sequence: CASSWGESPDTQYF. The CDR3, as DNA: TGTGCCAGCAGTTGGGGGGAGTCCCCAGATACGCAGTATTTT.